The present TCR beta chain was sequenced within a study of response to subunit inactivated influenza vaccine. A few counts support this clonotype. Its target is unknown. Per germline, CDR1 MDHEN and CDR2 SYDVKM. Deletions cut 3 bases from V and 4 bases from J, with 13 bases between. The CDR3 is made up of 15 amino acids. Via MiXCR, TCRdb re-called the RT-PCR reads, giving one row per CDR3 protein. The sample includes around 650,000 distinct CDR3 sequences, more than 15% seen only once; the top ten take 11%. Findings and caveats of the study: There was a suggestion from the authors that each seasonal influenza vaccination recruits few new T cells.

Specimen: PBMCs from blood, collected 12 days after vaccination. This chain connects TRBV28 to TRBJ2-1, with D uncertain. This TCR derives from a man aged 50-59 years who received an inactivated influenza vaccine. The CDR3 DNA sequence: TGTGCCAGCAGTTTTATACCGGGCCTTTACAATGAGCAGTTCTTC. This sequence encodes CASSFIPGLYNEQFF.